This TCR beta chain comes out of a study of control samples from healthy donors and cancer patients. The V gene lost 3 bases and the J gene lost 0 bases, with 15 bases spanning the gap. This CDR3 has 17 amino acids. The germline V gene has CDR1 ENHRY and CDR2 SYGVKD. Repertoires were generated with immunoSEQ multiplex PCR, while TCRdb's copy carries only in-frame clones and drops some. The sample consists of about 94,000 clones, 75% to 95% of them appearing once. The source material was blood. The rearrangement joins TRBV10-3 to TRBJ1-3, with D perhaps TRBD1 (6 bases). The clonotype comes from a young woman in good health. CDR3 amino acids: CAISDPWGANSGNTIYF. The CDR3 DNA is TGTGCCATCAGTGATCCATGGGGGGCAAACTCTGGAAACACCATATATTTT.